This TCR beta chain appears in the sequencing data of a study of cytomegalovirus exposure and HLA in healthy donors. Study observations and caveats: A later look showed TCR association rates differing by HLA locus, highest for DRB1 and lowest for HLA-C. According to an earlier analysis, most TCR beta V segments yielded productive rearrangements about 90% or about 30% of the time. The listing of 150 or so TCR beta chains classed them as cytomegalovirus-associated.

There are a few counts of this clone. As yet, its antigen is unknown. PCR primers comprised 60 Vbeta and 13 Jbeta primers. TCRdb's copy holds only in-frame clones and misses some; the assay was immunoSEQ multiplex PCR. The repertoire holds roughly 190,000 clones, roughly 79% seen once, with just over 2% in the top ten. Material: PBMCs. This clonotype was sampled from a woman in her twenties or thirties in good health and CMV-seropositive.

The CDR3 nucleotides are TGTGCCAACCAGGCGGGAGCTCTACCTTACAATGAGCAGTTCTTC. This translates into CANQAGALPYNEQFF. This chain links TRBV27 with TRBJ2-1, with TRBD2 matching over 7 bases. Germline CDR1 is MNHEY and CDR2 is SMNVEV (reference sequence). V gave up 10 bases and J gave up 4 bases; unmatched junction bases: 13. The CDR3 length is 15 residues.